A single sample is the source of the 27 T cell receptor beta chains below, sequenced in a study of tumor-infiltrating lymphocytes in localized non-small cell lung cancer. The data were produced by immunoSEQ multiplex PCR, yet TCRdb's version contains in-frame clones alone and is incomplete. Altogether about 8,400 clones are present, under 85% being singletons, with the ten largest covering less than 15%. Sequenced: uninvolved lung tissue not adjacent to the tumor. These TCRs come from a human donor with non-small cell lung cancer.

This chain links TRBV27 with TRBJ2-1; D perhaps matches TRBD1 (6 bases). V lost 4 bases, J lost 6 bases, and 13 bases lay in between. Germline V gene lookup returns CDR1 MNHEY and CDR2 SMNVEV (reference sequence). The CDR3 extends over 14 amino acids. The DNA of the CDR3 is TGTGCCAGCAGTTCCCTGGGGGCGGCCAATGAGCAGTTCTTC. Amino acids: CASSSLGAANEQFF.

This clone was picked up one time. V gene TRBV7-2 combines with J gene TRBJ1-2; D possibly corresponds to TRBD1 (5 bases). The V and J ends lost 6 bases and 5 bases respectively, with 22 bases between them. Per the germline V gene, CDR1 is SGHTA and CDR2 is FQGNSA. This CDR3 has 16 amino acids. CDR3 in amino acids: CASRQHRLQGPYGYTF. The CDR3 DNA reads TGTGCCAGCAGACAGCACAGGCTTCAGGGCCCATATGGCTACACCTTC.

The chain employs TRBV5-4 and TRBJ2-7, with 8 bases fitting TRBD1. J gave up 0 bases and V 4 bases, and 6 bases lay outside the gene matches. The length of the CDR3 is 15 residues. Germline loops: CDR1 SGHNT, CDR2 YYREEE (reference sequence). CDR3 sequence (DNA): TGTGCCAGCAGCCCGGGACAGGATAGCTCCTACGAGCAGTACTTC. Its translation: CASSPGQDSSYEQYF.

V gene TRBV7-2 combines with J gene TRBJ2-1; the D is unclear. Trimming left V 8 bases short and J 6 bases short, with 5 bases between. CDR1 and CDR2 from the germline V gene are SGHTA and FQGNSA. The CDR3 covers 10 residues. CDR3 coding DNA: TGTGCCAGCGGTTTCAATGAGCAGTTCTTC. It encodes CASGFNEQFF.

The V gene is TRBV7-9, the J gene TRBJ2-3, with 8 bases fitting TRBD2. V was clipped by 1 base and J by 2 bases; unmatched bases: 2. The CDR3 length is 15 residues. Germline assignment: CDR1 SEHNR and CDR2 FQNEAQ (reference sequence). DNA for the CDR3: TGTGCCAGCAGCTTAGGAGCGGGAGCCACAGATACGCAGTATTTT. Translation: CASSLGAGATDTQYF.

In nucleotides, the CDR3 is TGCGCCAGCAGTGAGGGGCGGTTCAATCTAGCCAAAAACATTCAGTACTTC. This translates into CASSEGRFNLAKNIQYF. V and J are TRBV10-2 and TRBJ2-4; unclear D gene. In germline, CDR1 is WSHSY, CDR2 SAAADI. V dropped 2 bases and J dropped 0 bases, with 14 bases sitting between them. This CDR3 region has 17 residues.

The chain's CDR3 is CASSYSGRGVPEQYF. The CDR3 DNA reads as TGTGCCAGCAGTTACTCGGGGCGAGGGGTCCCCGAGCAGTACTTC. The chain combines TRBV6-6 with TRBJ2-7; D is perhaps TRBD1 or TRBD2 (5 bases each). CDR1 and CDR2 from the germline V gene are MNHNY and SVGAGI (reference sequence). This CDR3 has 15 residues. V lost 0 bases to trimming and J lost 6 bases, with 15 bases between them.

The V gene is TRBV28, the J gene TRBJ1-5, with TRBD1 as a possible D gene (5 bases). The CDR3 is 11 amino acids. CDR1 MDHEN and CDR2 SYDVKM come from the germline V gene. Trimming shortened V by 5 bases and J by 9 bases, and 8 bases separated the two germline ends. CDR3 bases: TGTGCCAGCAGTAGACAGTTGCCCCAGCATTTT. This translates into CASSRQLPQHF.

The chain recombines TRBV9 with TRBJ1-1; weak D call: TRBD1 (5 bases). Deletions cut 3 bases from V and 4 bases from J, with 13 bases between. CDR3 length: 14 residues. Germline values: CDR1 SGDLS, CDR2 YYNGEE. CDR3 region: CASSGDLGGTEAFF. CDR3 nucleotides: TGTGCCAGCAGCGGGGACCTTGGAGGCACTGAAGCTTTCTTT.

V gene TRBV5-6 combines with J gene TRBJ1-2; 9 bases line up with TRBD1. The CDR3 is made up of 14 amino acids. Germline V gene lookup returns CDR1 SGHDT and CDR2 YYEEEE. Germline trimming cut 4 bases from V and 6 bases from J; bases unmatched to any gene: 7. CDR3 protein: CASSPPQGADGYTF. CDR3 nucleotides: TGTGCCAGCAGCCCGCCACAGGGGGCAGATGGCTACACCTTC.

CDR3 DNA sequence: TGTGCCATCAGTGAGCGGGACCAATACAATGAGCAGTTCTTC. Encoded protein: CAISERDQYNEQFF. This sequence joins TRBV10-3 and TRBJ2-1; D tentatively fits TRBD1 or TRBD2 (5 bases each). This CDR3 is 14 amino acids long. V lost 2 bases and J lost 4, with 9 bases in between. Germline V gene data show CDR1 as ENHRY and CDR2 as SYGVKD.

The V gene is TRBV7-3, the J gene TRBJ2-1, with 10 bases lining up with TRBD2. The V gene end was trimmed by 5 bases and the J gene end by 5 bases; junction bases not matched to a gene: 6. The CDR3 sequence is 15 residues long. Germline V gene lookup returns CDR1 SGHTA and CDR2 FQGTGA. CDR3 amino acids: CASSVGTSAHNEQFF. The CDR3 nucleotides read TGTGCCAGCAGCGTCGGGACTAGCGCGCACAATGAGCAGTTCTTC.

The J gene is TRBJ2-2, the V gene TRBV9; no firm D call. This CDR3 spans 14 amino acids. V was cut by 0 bases and J by 3 bases, with 6 bases left in between. Looked up from germline, CDR1 is SGDLS and CDR2 is YYNGEE. The CDR3 region has the DNA TGTGCCAGCAGCGTAGGACGGGACACCGGGGAGCTGTTTTTT. Protein sequence: CASSVGRDTGELFF.

This sequence joins TRBV7-3 and TRBJ2-1; the D gene is possibly TRBD1 (6 bases). Trimming removed 5 bases at V and 5 bases at J, with 10 bases between. CDR3 length: 13 residues. Germline loops: CDR1 SGHTA, CDR2 FQGTGA. CDR3 region: CASSLGQNNEQFF. The CDR3 DNA follows: TGTGCCAGCAGCCTTGGACAGAACAATGAGCAGTTCTTC. The variable domain in full, completed from reference TRBV7-3 and TRBJ2-1, reads GAGVSQTPSNKVTEKGKYVELRCDPISGHTALYWYRQSLGQGPEFLIYFQGTGAADDSGLPNDRFFAVRPEGSVSTLKIQRTERGDSAVYLCASSLGQNNEQFFGPGTRLTVL.

V usage is TRBV7-9 and J usage is TRBJ2-2; D possibly corresponds to TRBD2 (6 bases). This CDR3 has 15 amino acids. The ends were cut back, 7 bases at V and 1 base at J, with 13 bases in the middle. Germline V gene sequence: CDR1 SEHNR, CDR2 FQNEAQ (reference sequence). The CDR3 DNA reads as TGTGCCAGCATCCTCCTGGGGGGGAACACCGGGGAGCTGTTTTTT. Translation: CASILLGGNTGELFF. Together with reference TRBV7-9 and TRBJ2-2, the CDR3 gives the full variable domain: DTGVSQNPRHKITKRGQNVTFRCDPISEHNRLYWYRQTLGQGPEFLTYFQNEAQLEKSRLLSDRFSAERPKGSFSTLEIQRTEQGDSAMYLCASILLGGNTGELFFGEGSRLTVL.

The CDR3 region is CASSTLGQGSYGYTF. In DNA form, the CDR3 reads TGTGCCAGCAGTACCCTAGGACAGGGCAGCTATGGCTACACCTTC. The gene calls are TRBV27 and TRBJ1-2, with TRBD1 matching over 8 bases. The CDR3 loop spans 15 amino acids. The ends lost 5 bases at V and 4 bases at J; junction bases unmatched: 9. Germline CDR1 MNHEY, CDR2 SMNVEV (reference sequence).

The chain is built from TRBV28 and TRBJ1-2; 8 bases align to TRBD1. The CDR3 has 15 amino acids. Germline CDR1 and CDR2: MDHEN and SYDVKM. V trimming: 7 bases; J trimming: 3 bases; junction bases outside the gene matches: 10. In DNA form, the CDR3 reads TGTGCCAGCATTTCACAGGGGGGGGCGTACTATGGCTACACCTTC. This sequence encodes CASISQGGAYYGYTF.

The chain has TRBV28 and TRBJ1-3, with D possibly TRBD1 on 5 matching bases. Trimming cost V 6 bases and J 0 bases, with 15 bases left between them. The CDR3 sequence is 16 residues long. Germline-derived CDR1 and CDR2 are MDHEN and SYDVKM. The CDR3 region has the DNA TGTGCCAGCAGCTGGGGACGGTTTTCCTCTGGAAACACCATATATTTT. Translated: CASSWGRFSSGNTIYF.

This chain connects TRBV7-2 to TRBJ2-5; TRBD2 aligns across 15 bases. V was clipped by 4 bases and J by 3 bases; unmatched bases: 3. The germline gives CDR1 SGHTA, CDR2 FQGNSA. CDR3 length: 16 residues. The CDR3 nucleotides read TGTGCCAGCAGCTCTGGACTAGCGGGGGGGAAAGAGACCCAGTACTTC. This gives the protein CASSSGLAGGKETQYF.

The genes are TRBV9 and TRBJ2-2; 7 nucleotides align to TRBD2. Looked up from germline, CDR1 is SGDLS and CDR2 is YYNGEE. The CDR3 is 14 amino acids. The V and J ends lost 4 bases and 7 bases, in that order; junction bases with no gene match: 7. The CDR3 here is CASSPLTGGGELFF. The CDR3 DNA sequence: TGTGCCAGCAGCCCCTTAACGGGGGGCGGGGAGCTGTTTTTT.

This clone was seen only a few times. The V call is TRBV20-1, the J call TRBJ2-7; tentatively, D is TRBD2 (6 bases). Trimming left V 5 bases short and J 5 bases short, with 10 bases between. The CDR3 runs 11 residues. The germline CDR1 and CDR2 sequences are DFQATT and SNEGSKA (reference sequence). CDR3 amino acids: CSASLANEQYF. The CDR3 DNA reads TGCAGTGCTTCGCTAGCGAACGAGCAGTACTTC.

The chain links TRBV5-4 to TRBJ2-3; D is unclear. V was cut by 4 bases and J by 0 bases, with 3 bases left in between. Germline V gene data show CDR1 as SGHNT and CDR2 as YYREEE (reference sequence). The CDR3 spans 12 residues. The CDR3 protein is CASSPSTDTQYF. CDR3 bases: TGTGCCAGCAGCCCTAGCACAGATACGCAGTATTTT.

The chain links TRBV30 to TRBJ1-1; 8 bases align to TRBD1. With 2 bases clipped from V and 0 bases from J, the junction kept 5 bases outside the gene matches. The germline gives CDR1 GTSNPN, CDR2 SVGIG (reference sequence). The CDR3 contains 15 residues. CDR3 nucleotides: TGTGCCTGGAGTCTCCCGGACAGGGTGAACACTGAAGCTTTCTTT. Its translation: CAWSLPDRVNTEAFF. Supplemented by reference TRBV30 and TRBJ1-1, the full variable domain reads SQTIHQWPATLVQPVGSPLSLECTVEGTSNPNLYWYRQAAGRGLQLLFYSVGIGQISSEVPQNLSASRPQDRQFILSSKKLLLSDSGFYLCAWSLPDRVNTEAFFGQGTRLTVV.

The gene calls are TRBV28 and TRBJ2-5; D ambiguous. Looked up from germline, CDR1 is MDHEN and CDR2 is SYDVKM. This CDR3 has 13 residues. Trimming shortened V by 5 bases and J by 2 bases, and 9 bases separated the two germline ends. CDR3 region: CASSLDGQETQYF. DNA for the CDR3: TGTGCCAGCAGTCTGGATGGACAAGAGACCCAGTACTTC.

The chain has TRBV6-1 and TRBJ1-1, with unresolved D. The CDR3 has 14 residues. The V end was cut by 4 bases, the J end by 0 bases, with 9 bases between. CDR1 and CDR2 from the germline V gene are MNHNS and SASEGT. The CDR3 nucleotides read TGTGCCAGCAGTGTCGGGGAGGTGAACACTGAAGCTTTCTTT. Translating gives CASSVGEVNTEAFF.

In its sample, this clone was seen once. The CDR3 loop is CATSGGPNTGELFF. In DNA, the CDR3 is TGTGCCACCTCGGGTGGTCCGAACACCGGGGAGCTGTTTTTT. This sequence joins TRBV28 and TRBJ2-2; the D is unclear. V gave up 10 bases and J gave up 0 bases, with 12 bases separating them. CDR3 length: 14 residues. Germline CDR1 is MDHEN and CDR2 is SYDVKM.

The CDR3 DNA reads TGCGCCAGCAGTGAAGGTCCCCAGTTTTACGAGCAGTACTTC. This sequence encodes CASSEGPQFYEQYF. J is TRBJ2-7 and V is TRBV10-1; no firm D call. CDR1 and CDR2 (germline): WNHNN, SYGVQD (reference sequence). With 3 bases removed from V and 4 bases from J, the gap between germline ends came to 13 bases. The CDR3 length is 14 residues.